The 5 T cell receptor beta chains below were found in one sample sequenced in a study of neurological immune-mediated disorders (dated 2019 in TCRdb). The library was obtained by 5' RACE. Sequencing took place on an Illumina HiSeq 2500. TCRdb reanalyzed the raw reads on its own, using fastp at Q25 for trimming and MiXCR for clone calling, and kept in-frame beta chains. CDR3 protein duplicates are merged, each entry listing the most common genes and DNA. This sample has tens of thousands of distinct CDR3 sequences in its table, and around 4% of those were observed once. Roughly 1.5% of the sample belongs to the ten largest clones. The sequenced sample consisted of PBMCs. Every receptor here comes from a young man with multiple sclerosis.

This clonotype was seen at least ten times. The rearrangement links TRBV12-3 or TRBV12-4 to TRBJ1-4; 8 bases align to TRBD1. The CDR3 is 15 residues long. The V segment lost 5 bases and the J segment 6 bases; nucleotides outside the gene matches: 8. This chain's CDR3 is CASSGTGTGDEKLFF. CDR3 sequence (DNA): TGTGCCAGCAGTGGGACCGGGACAGGCGATGAAAAACTGTTTTTT.

In its sample, this clonotype was seen many times. The rearrangement links TRBV20-1 to TRBJ2-5, with 9 bases matching TRBD2. The V gene end was trimmed by 3 bases and the J gene end by 6 bases; junction bases not matched to a gene: 8. CDR3 length: 14 amino acids. The germline CDR1 and CDR2 sequences are DFQATT and SNEGSKA (reference sequence). The CDR3, as DNA: TGCAGTGCTAGTGTTGCGGGAGGGCCAAAGACCCAGTACTTC. Protein sequence: CSASVAGGPKTQYF.

This clonotype was detected many times. The chain employs TRBV10-3 and TRBJ2-3, with 12 bases that match TRBD2. Trimming took 3 bases from V and 3 from J; bases not matched to a gene: 4. Looked up from germline, CDR1 is ENHRY and CDR2 is SYGVKD. This CDR3 comprises 16 residues. CDR3 loop: CAISERTSGITDTQYF. DNA for the CDR3: TGTGCCATCAGTGAAAGGACTAGCGGGATTACAGATACGCAGTATTTT.

Ten or more counts support this clonotype. The V and J genes are TRBV11-2 and TRBJ2-7; TRBD1 aligns across 8 bases. J was trimmed by 3 bases and V by 2 bases; bases with no gene match: 6. Per germline, CDR1 SGHAT and CDR2 FQNNGV. There are 15 residues in the CDR3. As DNA, the CDR3 is TGTGCCAGCAGCTTATTAAGGACAGGGAACTACGAGCAGTACTTC. Its protein product is CASSLLRTGNYEQYF.

This clonotype was detected many times. Germline and junction disagree at one end, which may indicate a read error. This chain links TRBV27 with TRBJ1-1; D is unclear. Germline CDR1 and CDR2: MNHEY and SMNVEV (reference sequence). The CDR3 consists of 14 residues. DNA for the CDR3: TGTGCCAGCGGTTTAAACCGAAAGAACACTGAAGCTTTCTTT. Encoded protein: CASGLNRKNTEAFF.